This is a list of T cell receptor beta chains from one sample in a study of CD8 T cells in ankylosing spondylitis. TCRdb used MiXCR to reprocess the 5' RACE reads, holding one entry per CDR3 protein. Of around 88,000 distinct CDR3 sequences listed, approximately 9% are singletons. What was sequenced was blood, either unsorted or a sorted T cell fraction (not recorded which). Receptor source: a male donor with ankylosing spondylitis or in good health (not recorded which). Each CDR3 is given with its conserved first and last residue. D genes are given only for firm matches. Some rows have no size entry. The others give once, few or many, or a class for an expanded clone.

CDR3: CASSRTGTESSGANVLTF; DNA: TGTGCCAGCAGTCGTACCGGGACAGAGAGCTCTGGGGCCAACGTCCTGACTTTC; D: TRBD1; V: TRBV11-1; size: few; J: TRBJ2-6
CDR3: CASSPLGQRGVWELFF; DNA: TGTGCCAGCAGTCCCTTAGGCCAGCGGGGGGTCTGGGAGCTGTTTTTT; D: TRBD2; V: TRBV12-3/TRBV12-4; size: many; J: TRBJ2-2
CDR3: CASSFGGGVTDTQYF; DNA: TGTGCCAGCAGTTTTGGCGGGGGGGTAACAGATACGCAGTATTTT; D: TRBD2; V: TRBV28; size: many; J: TRBJ2-3
CDR3: CASRAETTVAQETQYF; DNA: TGTGCCAGCAGGGCAGAGACGACAGTCGCTCAAGAGACCCAGTACTTC; D: NA; V: TRBV6-1; size: many; J: TRBJ2-5
CDR3: CTSSFGLAGGVSTDTQYF; DNA: TGTACCAGCAGTTTTGGGCTAGCGGGGGGGGTCAGCACAGATACGCAGTATTTT; D: TRBD2; V: TRBV25-1; size: NA; J: TRBJ2-3
CDR3: CASSRRAATATNEKLFF; DNA: TGTGCCAGCAGCAGACGGGCCGCAACCGCAACTAATGAAAAACTGTTTTTT; D: NA; V: TRBV7-6; size: many; J: TRBJ1-4
CDR3: CASSGGGADIQYF; DNA: TGTGCCAGCAGTGGCGGGGGGGCGGACATTCAGTACTTC; D: TRBD2; V: TRBV6-1; size: many; J: TRBJ2-4
CDR3: CASSDPGLAGGSTDTQYF; DNA: TGTGCCAGCAGCGACCCGGGACTAGCGGGGGGTAGCACAGATACGCAGTATTTT; D: TRBD2; V: TRBV7-9; size: many; J: TRBJ2-3
CDR3: CASTGSTEAFF; DNA: TGTGCCAGTACAGGGAGTACTGAAGCTTTCTTT; D: NA; V: TRBV19; size: many; J: TRBJ1-1
CDR3: CSVPLPGTSGNEQFF; DNA: TGCAGCGTCCCTTTACCCGGGACTAGCGGGAATGAGCAGTTCTTC; D: TRBD2; V: TRBV29-1; size: many; J: TRBJ2-1
CDR3: CATSRGLAGNEQFF; DNA: TGTGCCACCAGCAGGGGACTAGCGGGCAATGAGCAGTTCTTC; D: TRBD2; V: TRBV15; size: many; J: TRBJ2-1
CDR3: CASTGGLVGQPQHF; DNA: TGTGCCAGTACAGGGGGTTTAGTAGGACAGCCCCAGCATTTT; D: TRBD1; V: TRBV19; size: NA; J: TRBJ1-5
CDR3: CASSSQGPEAFF; DNA: TGTGCCAGCAGTTCCCAGGGTCCGGAAGCTTTCTTT; D: NA; V: TRBV6-6; size: many; J: TRBJ1-1
CDR3: CASSIYTGDIYEQYF; DNA: TGTGCCAGTAGTATATATACGGGGGACATCTACGAGCAGTACTTC; D: NA; V: TRBV19; size: NA; J: TRBJ2-7
CDR3: CASSLESNQPQHF; DNA: TGCGCCAGCAGCTTGGAGAGCAATCAGCCCCAGCATTTT; D: NA; V: TRBV5-1; size: many; J: TRBJ1-5
CDR3: CASSPGGASYNEQFF; DNA: TGCGCCAGCAGCCCCGGGGGGGCTTCCTACAATGAGCAGTTCTTC; D: TRBD2; V: TRBV5-1; size: many; J: TRBJ2-1
CDR3: CASSPPAGRNEQYF; DNA: TGTGCCAGCTCACCACCGGCGGGCCGGAACGAGCAGTACTTC; D: NA; V: TRBV18; size: few; J: TRBJ2-7
CDR3: CASSTTVSGGNSYEQYF; DNA: TGTGCCAGCAGTACTACCGTTAGCGGGGGGAACTCCTACGAGCAGTACTTC; D: TRBD2; V: TRBV6-2/TRBV6-3; size: many; J: TRBJ2-7
CDR3: CASSLLSPGQSSGYTF; DNA: TGTGCCAGCAGCTTGTTGTCACCGGGACAAAGTTCTGGCTACACCTTC; D: NA; V: TRBV11-2; size: many; J: TRBJ1-2
CDR3: CASSLEQDQPQHF; DNA: TGCGCCAGCAGCTTAGAACAGGATCAGCCCCAGCATTTT; D: NA; V: TRBV5-1; size: many; J: TRBJ1-5